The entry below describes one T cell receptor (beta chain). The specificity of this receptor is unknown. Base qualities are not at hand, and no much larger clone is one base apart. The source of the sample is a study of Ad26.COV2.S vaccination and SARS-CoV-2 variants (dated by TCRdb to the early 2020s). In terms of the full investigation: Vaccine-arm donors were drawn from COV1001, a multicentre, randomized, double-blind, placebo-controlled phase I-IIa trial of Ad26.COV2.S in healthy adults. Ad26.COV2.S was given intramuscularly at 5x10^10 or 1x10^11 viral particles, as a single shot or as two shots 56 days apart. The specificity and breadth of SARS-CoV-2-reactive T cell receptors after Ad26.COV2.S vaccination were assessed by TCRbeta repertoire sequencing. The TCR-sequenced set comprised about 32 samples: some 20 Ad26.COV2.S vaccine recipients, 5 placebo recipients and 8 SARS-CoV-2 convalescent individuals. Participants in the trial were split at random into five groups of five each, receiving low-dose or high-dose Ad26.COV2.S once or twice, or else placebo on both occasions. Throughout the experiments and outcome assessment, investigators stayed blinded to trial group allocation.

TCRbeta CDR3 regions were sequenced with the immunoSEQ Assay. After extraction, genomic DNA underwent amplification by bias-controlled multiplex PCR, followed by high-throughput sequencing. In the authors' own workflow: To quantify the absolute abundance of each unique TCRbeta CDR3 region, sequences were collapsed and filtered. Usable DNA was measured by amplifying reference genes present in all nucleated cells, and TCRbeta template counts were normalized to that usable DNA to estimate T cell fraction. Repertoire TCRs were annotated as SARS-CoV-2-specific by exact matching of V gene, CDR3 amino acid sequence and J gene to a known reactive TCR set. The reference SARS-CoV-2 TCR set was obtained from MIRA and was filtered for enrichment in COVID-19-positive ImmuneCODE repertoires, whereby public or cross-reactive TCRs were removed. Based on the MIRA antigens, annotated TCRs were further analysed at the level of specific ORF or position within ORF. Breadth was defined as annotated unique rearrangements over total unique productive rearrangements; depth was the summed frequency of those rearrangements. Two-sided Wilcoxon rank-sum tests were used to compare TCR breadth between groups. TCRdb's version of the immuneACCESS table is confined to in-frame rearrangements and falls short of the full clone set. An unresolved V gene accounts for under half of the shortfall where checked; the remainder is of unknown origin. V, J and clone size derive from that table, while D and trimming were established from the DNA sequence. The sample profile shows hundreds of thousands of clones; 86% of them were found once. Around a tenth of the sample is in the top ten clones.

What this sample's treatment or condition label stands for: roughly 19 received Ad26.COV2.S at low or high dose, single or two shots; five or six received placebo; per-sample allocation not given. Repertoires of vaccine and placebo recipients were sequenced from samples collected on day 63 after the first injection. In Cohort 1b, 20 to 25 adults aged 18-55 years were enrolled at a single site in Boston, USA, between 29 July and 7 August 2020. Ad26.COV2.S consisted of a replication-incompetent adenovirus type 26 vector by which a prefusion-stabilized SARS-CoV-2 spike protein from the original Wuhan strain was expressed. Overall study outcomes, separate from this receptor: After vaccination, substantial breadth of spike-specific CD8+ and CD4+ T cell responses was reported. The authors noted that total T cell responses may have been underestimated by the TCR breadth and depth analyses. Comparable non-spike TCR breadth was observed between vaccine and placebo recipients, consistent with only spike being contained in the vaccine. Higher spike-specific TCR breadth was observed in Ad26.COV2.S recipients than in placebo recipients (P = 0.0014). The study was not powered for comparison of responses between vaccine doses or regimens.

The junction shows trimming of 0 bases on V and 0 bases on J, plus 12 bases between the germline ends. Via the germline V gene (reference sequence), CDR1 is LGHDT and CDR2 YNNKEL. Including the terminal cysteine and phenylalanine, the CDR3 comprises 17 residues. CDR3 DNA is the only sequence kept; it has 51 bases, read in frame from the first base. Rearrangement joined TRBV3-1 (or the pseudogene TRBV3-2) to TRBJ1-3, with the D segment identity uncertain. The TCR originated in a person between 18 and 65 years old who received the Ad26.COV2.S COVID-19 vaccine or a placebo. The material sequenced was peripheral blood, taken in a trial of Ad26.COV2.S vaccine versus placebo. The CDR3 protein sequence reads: CASSQEFGTASGNTIYF. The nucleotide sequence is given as TGTGCCAGCAGCCAAGAATTTGGCACAGCCTCTGGAAACACCATATATTTT.